The 21 T cell receptor beta chains in this list originate from one sample, sequenced in a study of shared clonotypes between healthy human individuals. Libraries were prepared by immunoSEQ multiplex PCR; TCRdb keeps only in-frame clonotypes and omits some of them. The sample shows about 2 million clones, about 94% of them seen only once. Naive CD8 cells, CD45RO-negative and positively selected for CCR7, excluded terminally differentiated effector memory CD45RA+ cells. Sequenced material: naive CD8+ T cells sorted from blood. Every receptor here comes from a man aged 18-30 years in good health.

V gene TRBV13 combines with J gene TRBJ2-7; D gene unclear. Trimming shortened V by 3 bases and J by 6 bases, and 12 bases separated the two germline ends. Germline V CDR1 and CDR2: PRHDT, FYEKMQ (reference sequence). The CDR3 has 13 residues. The CDR3 protein is CASSLAPAGEQYF. CDR3 DNA sequence: TGTGCCAGCAGCTTGGCCCCCGCAGGCGAGCAGTACTTC. Filled out from reference TRBV13 and TRBJ2-7, the complete variable domain reads AAGVIQSPRHLIKEKRETATLKCYPIPRHDTVYWYQQGPGQDPQFLISFYEKMQSDKGSIPDRFSAQQFSDYHSELNMSSLELGDSALYFCASSLAPAGEQYFGPGTRLTVT.

This clone was counted a single time. The chain links TRBV7-9 to TRBJ1-3; no clear D gene. CDR3 length: 15 amino acids. Per germline, CDR1 SEHNR and CDR2 FQNEAQ (reference sequence). The V gene lost 6 bases and the J gene lost 4 bases, with 16 bases spanning the gap. The CDR3 nucleotides are TGTGCCAGCAGTCCCCCCACGGCCCCCGGAAACACCATATATTTT. Translating it yields CASSPPTAPGNTIYF.

This chain joins TRBV28 and TRBJ1-6, with 9 bases matching TRBD1. Trimming cost V 5 bases and J 6 bases; bases outside gene matches: 5. Germline V gene lookup returns CDR1 MDHEN and CDR2 SYDVKM. This CDR3 spans 15 amino acids. The chain's CDR3 is CASSLPGQGNSPLHF. CDR3 nucleotides: TGTGCCAGCAGTCTTCCGGGACAGGGTAATTCACCCCTCCACTTT. The full variable domain, in which reference TRBV28 and TRBJ1-6 provide the parts outside the CDR3, is DVKVTQSSRYLVKRTGEKVFLECVQDMDHENMFWYRQDPGLGLRLIYFSYDVKMKEKGDIPEGYSVSREKKERFSLILESASTNQTSMYLCASSLPGQGNSPLHFGNGTRLTVT.

The chain uses TRBV9 and TRBJ2-5, with 9 bases aligning to TRBD2. V trimming: 4 bases; J trimming: 5 bases; junction bases outside the gene matches: 6. CDR3 length: 14 amino acids. From germline, CDR1 is SGDLS and CDR2 YYNGEE. CDR3 protein: CASSHSGREETQYF. The DNA of the CDR3 is TGTGCCAGCAGCCATAGCGGGAGAGAGGAGACCCAGTACTTC.

Concerning this clone: The sample has other DNA sequences that encode this CDR3 too. The rearrangement joins TRBV2 to TRBJ2-3; no clear D. Germline loops: CDR1 SNHLY, CDR2 FYNNEI. CDR3 length: 10 amino acids. V was shortened by 9 bases and J by 0 bases, with 1 base between the two germline ends. CDR3 bases: TGTGCCAGAAGCACAGATACGCAGTATTTT. Its translation is CARSTDTQYF.

This rearrangement joins TRBV29-1 to TRBJ1-4; D unclear. In germline, CDR1 is SQVTM, CDR2 ANQGSEA. This CDR3 has 12 residues. V gave up 4 bases and J gave up 3 bases, with 6 bases separating them. The CDR3 reads CSVGRANEKLFF. CDR3 bases: TGCAGCGTTGGGCGGGCTAATGAAAAACTGTTTTTT.

V is TRBV10-3 and J is TRBJ1-1; TRBD1 might be the D (5 bases). From germline, CDR1 is ENHRY and CDR2 SYGVKD. V was trimmed by 9 bases and J by 3 bases, leaving 14 bases between them. This CDR3 region has 13 residues. This CDR3 reads CAIGMGGDTEAFF. The CDR3 coding sequence is TGTGCCATTGGGATGGGGGGGGACACTGAAGCTTTCTTT.

The chain joins TRBV7-9 to TRBJ2-1; D might be TRBD1 (5 bases). CDR3 length equals 14 residues. Trimming removed 3 bases at V and 8 bases at J, with 14 bases between. Germline V lookup: CDR1 SEHNR, CDR2 FQNEAQ (reference sequence). The CDR3 DNA reads TGTGCCAGCAGCTTCTCCCTTGGGGCGGATGAGCAGTTCTTC. This encodes CASSFSLGADEQFF.

J is TRBJ2-7 and V is TRBV7-9; D not resolved. With 3 bases removed from V and 3 bases from J, the gap between germline ends came to 9 bases. The germline V gene has CDR1 SEHNR and CDR2 FQNEAQ (reference sequence). CDR3 length: 13 residues. This CDR3 reads CASSLTERYEQYF. The CDR3 DNA reads TGTGCCAGCAGCTTGACGGAGCGCTACGAGCAGTACTTC. Together with reference TRBV7-9 and TRBJ2-7, the CDR3 gives the full variable domain: DTGVSQNPRHKITKRGQNVTFRCDPISEHNRLYWYRQTLGQGPEFLTYFQNEAQLEKSRLLSDRFSAERPKGSFSTLEIQRTEQGDSAMYLCASSLTERYEQYFGPGTRLTVT.

J is TRBJ2-7 and V is TRBV7-8; D is undetermined. This CDR3 region has 15 residues. Trimming took 8 bases from V and 4 from J, leaving 21 bases between them. Germline V gives CDR1 SGHVS, CDR2 FQNEAQ. For the CDR3, the DNA is TGTGCCAGCCGCAACGTCGGGCAACTTAATTACGAGCAGTACTTC. Translating gives CASRNVGQLNYEQYF.

The chain joins TRBV5-6 to TRBJ2-7, with D perhaps matching TRBD1 (6 bases). With 0 bases removed from V and 4 bases from J, the gap between germline ends came to 11 bases. The CDR3 has 14 residues. Germline loops: CDR1 SGHDT, CDR2 YYEEEE. The CDR3 loop reads CASSLAGVPYEQYF. The CDR3 DNA reads as TGTGCCAGCAGCTTGGCAGGGGTACCATACGAGCAGTACTTC.

This chain uses TRBV15 with TRBJ2-5, with a weak D call TRBD1 (5 bases). CDR1 is LNHNV and CDR2 is YYDKDF in the germline V gene (reference sequence). The CDR3 has 16 residues. With 0 bases removed from V and 4 bases from J, the gap between germline ends came to 15 bases. The DNA for the CDR3 is TGTGCCACCAGCAGAGATCAGGCAGGGATCGGAGAGACCCAGTACTTC. Protein sequence: CATSRDQAGIGETQYF.

To note about this clone: Other DNA sequences in this specimen translate into the identical CDR3. The chain uses TRBV9 and TRBJ2-7, with a possible D match to TRBD2 (6 bases). Trimming removed 0 bases from V and 4 bases from J, with 11 bases in between. Germline V CDR1 and CDR2: SGDLS, YYNGEE. The CDR3 runs to 14 residues. CDR3 bases: TGTGCCAGCAGCGTAGGTGGAGGGGTGTACGAGCAGTACTTC. It specifies CASSVGGGVYEQYF.

The chain joins TRBV9 to TRBJ1-4; D might be TRBD1 (5 bases). Trimming pared 0 bases from V and 8 bases from J, leaving 14 bases between. CDR1 is SGDLS, CDR2 YYNGEE, per germline. This CDR3 has 15 residues. The DNA of the CDR3 is TGTGCCAGCAGCGTAGGAGGGTCAGGGACCGAAAAACTGTTTTTT. It translates to CASSVGGSGTEKLFF. Drawing the rest from reference TRBV9 and TRBJ1-4, the complete variable domain is DSGVTQTPKHLITATGQRVTLRCSPRSGDLSVYWYQQSLDQGLQFLIQYYNGEERAKGNILERFSAQQFPDLHSELNLSSLELGDSALYFCASSVGGSGTEKLFFGSGTQLSVL.

The CDR3 sequence is CASLGGYTGELFF. The DNA of the CDR3 is TGCGCCAGCCTTGGTGGGTACACCGGGGAGCTGTTTTTT. V gene TRBV10-2 combines with J gene TRBJ2-2; D uncertain. The CDR3 runs 13 residues. V shed 8 bases and J shed 3 bases, with 10 bases lying between them. Germline CDR1 reads WSHSY; CDR2 reads SAAADI.

The chain combines TRBV9 with TRBJ1-3; D gene ambiguous. The CDR3 runs to 15 residues. Between the trimmed V and J ends, which lost 0 bases and 0 bases, there was a span of 7 bases. CDR1 and CDR2 (germline): SGDLS, YYNGEE. This chain's CDR3 is CASSVDMFSGNTIYF. The CDR3, as DNA: TGTGCCAGCAGCGTAGATATGTTCTCTGGAAACACCATATATTTT.

This chain uses TRBV19 with TRBJ2-7; D is undetermined. V lost 5 bases and J 5 bases, leaving 13 bases between the germline ends. This CDR3 comprises 13 residues. CDR1 is LNHDA, CDR2 SQIVND, per germline (reference sequence). DNA for the CDR3: TGTGCCAGTAGTTTCGCGTGGGAAAACGAGCAGTACTTC. It specifies CASSFAWENEQYF.

The chain has TRBV11-2 and TRBJ1-1, with no clear D. Trimming stripped 4 bases from V and 4 bases from J, with 7 bases between. CDR1 is SGHAT and CDR2 is FQNNGV in the germline V gene. The CDR3 has 12 residues. CDR3 sequence (DNA): TGTGCCAGCAGCTCAGAGGGCACTGAAGCTTTCTTT. Encoded protein: CASSSEGTEAFF. Using reference TRBV11-2 and TRBJ1-1 for the parts outside the CDR3, the full variable domain is EAGVAQSPRYKIIEKRQSVAFWCNPISGHATLYWYQQILGQGPKLLIQFQNNGVVDDSQLPKDRFSAERLKGVDSTLKIQPAKLEDSAVYLCASSSEGTEAFFGQGTRLTVV.

As to this clone: This specimen includes other DNA sequences encoding the same CDR3. The chain has TRBV30 and TRBJ2-7; tentative D call: TRBD1 (5 bases). Per germline, CDR1 GTSNPN and CDR2 SVGIG (reference sequence). The V and J ends lost 1 base and 4 bases respectively, with 8 bases between them. The CDR3 totals 12 residues. Here the CDR3 DNA reads TGTGCCTGGAGTGGAGACAGTTACGAGCAGTACTTC. Translating it yields CAWSGDSYEQYF.

The CDR3: CASRVPPNTEAFF. CDR3 coding DNA: TGTGCCAGCAGAGTGCCACCGAACACTGAAGCTTTCTTT. The J gene is TRBJ1-1, the V gene TRBV28, with D unresolved. The CDR3 is 13 residues long. V lost 6 bases and J 1 base, leaving 9 bases between the germline ends. Germline V CDR1 and CDR2: MDHEN, SYDVKM.

The chain recombines TRBV5-1 with TRBJ1-2; 7 bases match TRBD1. This CDR3 is built from 15 residues. The V and J ends lost 0 bases and 7 bases, in that order; junction bases with no gene match: 9. Germline V gene data show CDR1 as SGHRS and CDR2 as YFSETQ. In DNA, the CDR3 is TGCGCCAGCAGCTTGGCGGAGGGGGCGAAAAGTGGCTACACCTTC. Amino acid sequence: CASSLAEGAKSGYTF.